A single sample is the source of the 25 T cell receptor beta chains below, sequenced in a study of blood T cell repertoires in COVID-19. Only in-frame clones appear in the TCRdb table, and some are missing; sequencing was by immunoSEQ multiplex PCR. The table includes approximately 170,000 clones, over 80% detected once. Sample: peripheral blood. These receptors all stem from a man aged 65 to 79 who had recovered from COVID-19.

J is TRBJ2-3 and V is TRBV9, with 8 bases fitting TRBD2. The CDR3 covers 16 residues. The germline gives CDR1 SGDLS, CDR2 YYNGEE. Trimming cost V 4 bases and J 0 bases; bases outside gene matches: 7. CDR3 nucleotide sequence: TGTGCCAGCAGCCTCATTACTAGCGGTAGCACAGATACGCAGTATTTT. This translates into CASSLITSGSTDTQYF. Based on the CDR3 plus reference TRBV9 and TRBJ2-3, the full variable domain is DSGVTQTPKHLITATGQRVTLRCSPRSGDLSVYWYQQSLDQGLQFLIQYYNGEERAKGNILERFSAQQFPDLHSELNLSSLELGDSALYFCASSLITSGSTDTQYFGPGTRLTVL.

J is TRBJ1-1 and V is TRBV9; TRBD1 matches 8 bases. Germline assignment: CDR1 SGDLS and CDR2 YYNGEE. The CDR3 is 15 amino acids. V shed 6 bases and J 1 base; nucleotides not matched to a gene: 8. The CDR3 protein is CASTPTGGTNTEAFF. The DNA for the CDR3 is TGTGCCAGCACACCAACAGGGGGGACGAACACTGAAGCTTTCTTT.

The chain uses TRBV10-1 and TRBJ2-1, with 13 bases that match TRBD2. Germline CDR1 is WNHNN and CDR2 is SYGVQD (reference sequence). With V trimmed by 3 bases and J by 4 bases, 3 bases remained unmatched. The CDR3 runs to 16 residues. The CDR3 sequence is CASSELAGGGYNEQFF. CDR3 nucleotide sequence: TGCGCCAGCAGTGAACTAGCGGGGGGGGGTTACAATGAGCAGTTCTTC.

The V call is TRBV7-9, the J call TRBJ1-2; TRBD1 aligns across 10 bases. V dropped 4 bases and J dropped 3; count of bases not matched to a gene: 8. CDR1 SEHNR and CDR2 FQNEAQ come from the germline V gene (reference sequence). This CDR3 contains 16 residues. In nucleotides, the CDR3 is TGTGCCAGCAGCTACCTCCGGGACAGGGGTTACTATGGCTACACCTTC. Translation: CASSYLRDRGYYGYTF.

J is TRBJ1-4 and V is TRBV7-9; 9 positions match TRBD1. The germline V gene encodes CDR1 SEHNR and CDR2 FQNEAQ (reference sequence). Germline trimming cut 5 bases from V and 7 bases from J; bases unmatched to any gene: 17. The CDR3 contains 18 residues. The CDR3 loop is CASSRRTGDSQGAEKLFF. CDR3 bases: TGTGCCAGCAGCCGACGGACAGGGGACAGCCAGGGGGCTGAAAAACTGTTTTTT.

The J gene is TRBJ2-1, the V gene TRBV6-5, with D possibly matching TRBD2 (6 bases). The CDR3 is made up of 12 amino acids. The germline V gene has CDR1 MNHEY and CDR2 SVGAGI. With 8 bases removed from V and 3 bases from J, the gap between germline ends came to 8 bases. CDR3 sequence: CASVGLYNEQFF. CDR3 nucleotides: TGTGCCAGCGTGGGACTCTACAATGAGCAGTTCTTC.

V gene TRBV2 combines with J gene TRBJ2-1; D may be TRBD2 (5 bases). V dropped 7 bases and J dropped 4 bases, with 14 bases sitting between them. CDR1 SNHLY and CDR2 FYNNEI come from the germline V gene. This CDR3 has 14 amino acids. CDR3 DNA: TGTGCCAGCAATGAGGAGACTATATACAATGAGCAGTTCTTC. Protein product: CASNEETIYNEQFF.

The chain uses TRBV7-9 and TRBJ1-4; D is unclear. The germline gives CDR1 SEHNR, CDR2 FQNEAQ (reference sequence). V gave up 5 bases and J gave up 3 bases, with 10 bases separating them. CDR3 length: 14 residues. The CDR3 reads CASSHAGSNEKLFF. Here the CDR3 DNA reads TGTGCCAGCAGCCACGCAGGATCTAATGAAAAACTGTTTTTT.

To note about this clone: An end of the junction differs from the germline gene, which may be a read error. V gene TRBV3-1 (or the pseudogene TRBV3-2) combines with J gene TRBJ2-7; TRBD1 agrees at 8 bases. This CDR3 spans 18 amino acids. Germline V gene data show CDR1 as LGHDT and CDR2 as YNNKEL (reference sequence). This CDR3 reads CASSRAGGGLWRSYEQCF. Here the CDR3 DNA reads TGTGCCAGCAGCCGAGCAGGGGGCGGGTTATGGCGGTCCTACGAGCAGTGCTTC.

The chain is built from TRBV2 and TRBJ2-7; D perhaps matches TRBD1 (6 bases). The ends were cut back, 3 bases at V and 3 bases at J, with 9 bases in the middle. CDR1 and CDR2 from the germline V gene are SNHLY and FYNNEI. CDR3 size: 13 residues. The DNA for the CDR3 is TGTGCCAGCAGTGAGGGGGCCGACTACGAGCAGTACTTC. Its protein is CASSEGADYEQYF. Full variable domain (outside the CDR3, taken from reference TRBV2 and TRBJ2-7): EPEVTQTPSHQVTQMGQEVILRCVPISNHLYFYWYRQILGQKVEFLVSFYNNEISEKSEIFDDQFSVERPDGSNFTLKIRSTKLEDSAMYFCASSEGADYEQYFGPGTRLTVT.

The chain has TRBV6-2 or TRBV6-3 and TRBJ2-1; the D is unclear. This CDR3 has 12 amino acids. V was pared by 6 bases and J by 12 bases, with 15 bases between. Per germline, CDR1 MNHEY and CDR2 SVGEGT. This CDR3 reads CASSPQERRQFF. The DNA of the CDR3 is TGTGCCAGCAGCCCCCAAGAGCGCCGGCAGTTCTTC.

This chain uses TRBV3-1 (or the pseudogene TRBV3-2) with TRBJ2-7, with 7 bases identical to TRBD2. Trimming took 1 base from V and 2 from J; bases not matched to a gene: 2. This CDR3 is built from 14 residues. Looked up from germline, CDR1 is LGHDT and CDR2 is YNNKEL (reference sequence). In nucleotides, the CDR3 is TGTGCCAGCAGCCAAGCTAGCGGAGCCTACGAGCAGTACTTC. It codes for CASSQASGAYEQYF.

The rearrangement joins TRBV10-3 to TRBJ2-7, with D uncertain. The V and J ends lost 0 bases and 2 bases respectively, with 8 bases between them. Looked up from germline, CDR1 is ENHRY and CDR2 is SYGVKD. The CDR3 extends over 14 amino acids. In nucleotides, the CDR3 is TGTGCCATCAGTGAGTCCATACAGACCTACGAGCAGTACTTC. Translation: CAISESIQTYEQYF.

The count of this clone is one. The J gene is TRBJ2-7, the V gene TRBV15, with 7 bases identical to TRBD1. Losses at the gene ends were 0 bases for V and 5 bases for J; bases not matched to a gene: 7. The germline V gene has CDR1 LNHNV and CDR2 YYDKDF (reference sequence). The CDR3 totals 15 residues. CDR3 loop: CATSRDGARGNEQYF. The CDR3 DNA sequence: TGTGCCACCAGCAGAGATGGGGCCAGGGGGAACGAGCAGTACTTC.

In nucleotides, the CDR3 is TGTGCCAGTAGTTGGGACAGTCTCTCGGAGCAGTACTTC. Amino acid sequence: CASSWDSLSEQYF. V is TRBV19 and J is TRBJ2-7; 7 nucleotides agree with TRBD1. The J segment lost 7 bases and the V segment lost 5 bases, leaving 8 bases of the junction unmatched. Per germline, CDR1 LNHDA and CDR2 SQIVND (reference sequence). The CDR3 consists of 13 residues.

The V gene is TRBV25-1, the J gene TRBJ2-6, with TRBD1 matching 8 bases. Germline assignment: CDR1 MGHDK and CDR2 SYGVNS. This CDR3 comprises 18 residues. The trim removed 0 bases at V and 3 bases at J, leaving 7 bases unmatched. CDR3 in amino acids: CASSEYWGQEDGANVLTF. In DNA form, the CDR3 reads TGTGCCAGCAGTGAATATTGGGGACAGGAGGATGGGGCCAACGTCCTGACTTTC.

In DNA form, the CDR3 reads TGTGCCAGTTCCGTGGGGGGTATAGACACTGAAGCTTTCTTT. Protein: CASSVGGIDTEAFF. The V gene is TRBV19, the J gene TRBJ1-1, with D possibly being TRBD1 (5 bases). Trimming took off 8 bases at V and 3 bases at J, with 16 bases between the two ends. From germline, CDR1 is LNHDA and CDR2 SQIVND (reference sequence). The CDR3 has 14 amino acids.

This rearrangement joins TRBV21-1 to TRBJ2-1; the table's D gene call, TRBD2, was not cross checked with the DNA. TRBV21-1 counts as a pseudogene. This CDR3 is built from 17 residues. The CDR3 protein is CASSRDSGSDPYNEQFF. CDR3 in DNA: TGTGCCAGCAGCAGGGATAGCGGGAGCGATCCCTACAATGAGCAGTTCTTC.

This chain joins TRBV5-4 and TRBJ1-5; 11 bases align to TRBD1. Trimming took 4 bases from V and 7 from J; bases not matched to a gene: 4. The CDR3 is 14 residues long. Germline V gene lookup returns CDR1 SGHNT and CDR2 YYREEE (reference sequence). DNA for the CDR3: TGTGCCAGCAGCATCGGGACAGGGGGACAGCCCCAGCATTTT. The encoded protein is CASSIGTGGQPQHF. The variable domain in full, completed from reference TRBV5-4 and TRBJ1-5, reads ETGVTQSPTHLIKTRGQQVTLRCSSQSGHNTVSWYQQALGQGPQFIFQYYREEENGRGNFPPRFSGLQFPNYSSELNVNALELDDSALYLCASSIGTGGQPQHFGDGTRLSIL.

CDR3 DNA sequence: TGTGCCAGCAGCTTAGGGCTCGAAGAGACCCAGTACTTC. Its translation: CASSLGLEETQYF. This chain joins TRBV7-3 and TRBJ2-5, with D hard to call. This CDR3 has 13 amino acids. Germline V lookup: CDR1 SGHTA, CDR2 FQGTGA. V lost 2 bases, J lost 3 bases, and 7 bases lay in between.

This clone came up once. The chain couples TRBV2 to TRBJ1-1; no reliable D call. This CDR3 contains 14 residues. Trimming removed 4 bases from V and 5 bases from J, with 14 bases in between. Germline lookup yields CDR1 SNHLY and CDR2 FYNNEI. CDR3 DNA: TGTGCCAGCAGTGTCTTGGGTGCGGATACTGAAGCTTTCTTT. Its protein is CASSVLGADTEAFF.

The chain is built from TRBV7-2 and TRBJ2-5; 7 bases map to TRBD1. The CDR3 contains 17 residues. Trimming at V came to 4 bases and at J to 4 bases, leaving 15 bases not matched to a gene. Looked up from germline, CDR1 is SGHTA and CDR2 is FQGNSA. The CDR3 sequence: CASSYSLSQGVPETQYF. The CDR3 bases are TGTGCCAGCAGCTACTCCCTCAGCCAGGGGGTCCCAGAGACCCAGTACTTC.

The genes are TRBV6-5 and TRBJ2-7, with 8 bases that match TRBD1. The CDR3 consists of 15 residues. The V segment lost 2 bases and the J segment 3 bases; nucleotides outside the gene matches: 6. Germline CDR1 MNHEY, CDR2 SVGAGI. Here the CDR3 reads CASSYGQGKYYEQYF. CDR3 DNA sequence: TGTGCCAGCAGTTACGGACAGGGTAAATACTACGAGCAGTACTTC.

V usage is TRBV5-1 and J usage is TRBJ1-2, with 7 bases aligning to TRBD1. V shed 4 bases and J 4 bases; nucleotides not matched to a gene: 7. Germline V lookup: CDR1 SGHRS, CDR2 YFSETQ. This CDR3 region has 14 residues. CDR3 sequence reads: CASSLGTVSYGYTF. The DNA of the CDR3 is TGCGCCAGCAGCCTCGGGACAGTTAGCTATGGCTACACCTTC.

The V call is TRBV9, the J call TRBJ2-3, with D perhaps TRBD2 (5 bases). This CDR3 comprises 13 residues. The V end was cut by 3 bases, the J end by 1 base, with 6 bases between. Looked up from germline, CDR1 is SGDLS and CDR2 is YYNGEE. In DNA form, the CDR3 reads TGTGCCAGCAGCGCCGGGGGCACAGATACGCAGTATTTT. Translating gives CASSAGGTDTQYF.